These T cell receptor beta chains were read from a single sample in a study of cytomegalovirus exposure and HLA in healthy donors. The assay was immunoSEQ multiplex PCR, and TCRdb's table has in-frame clones only and misses some. The sample consists of 150,000 to 200,000 clones, approximately 86% of them appearing once. The sample comprised PBMCs. Receptors were obtained from a man aged 18 to 29 in good health and CMV-seropositive. Both conserved end residues are part of each CDR3. Fields, in order: D gene, V gene, clone size, J gene, CDR3 DNA, CDR3 protein. D genes are given only for firm matches. Clone size is not always given. Where it is, it says once, few, many or a class for expanded clones.

>.|TRBV7-2|.|TRBJ2-7
TGTGCCAGCAGCCACTATAGCCCAAACTACGAGCAGTACTTC
CASSHYSPNYEQYF
>.|TRBV4-3|.|TRBJ1-1
TGCGCCAGCAGCCAAGATTCGGGCAGGGCCACTGAAGCTTTCTTT
CASSQDSGRATEAFF
>.|TRBV4-3|few|TRBJ1-4
TGCGCCAGCAGCCAAGTTGGGGGAGGGATGAGCGAAAAACTGTTTTTT
CASSQVGGGMSEKLFF
>.|TRBV9|.|TRBJ2-7
TGTGCCAGCAGCGTAGGAACAACGGGGTACGAGCAGTACTTC
CASSVGTTGYEQYF
>TRBD2|TRBV6-4|.|TRBJ2-2
TGTGCCAGCAGTGACGGGTCCGGGACTAGCGCACTATTGGACACCGGGGAGCTGTTTTTT
CASSDGSGTSALLDTGELFF
>TRBD1|TRBV9|.|TRBJ2-1
TGTGCCAGCAGCCTCCGGGACAGGGGGGACAATGAGCAGTTCTTC
CASSLRDRGDNEQFF
>TRBD1|TRBV7-6|.|TRBJ2-7
TGTGCCAGCAGCTTTGTGGGACAGGGGGCCGTCGAGGAGCAGTACTTC
CASSFVGQGAVEEQYF
>.|TRBV7-2|once|TRBJ2-7
TGTGCCAGCAGCTTATCCGCCTACGAGCAGTACTTC
CASSLSAYEQYF
>.|TRBV5-1|.|TRBJ1-3
TGCGCCAGCAGCCCACAGGGTCCAATCTCTGGAAACACCATATATTTT
CASSPQGPISGNTIYF
>.|TRBV27|.|TRBJ1-1
TGTGCCAGCAGTTCCGGACAGCCCCTGAACACTGAAGCTTTCTTT
CASSSGQPLNTEAFF
>.|TRBV27|.|TRBJ2-4
TGTGCCAGCAGTTTGCGACCCTACCCGGGGAACATTCAGTACTTC
CASSLRPYPGNIQYF
>.|TRBV7-2|.|TRBJ1-5
TGTGCCAGCAGCTTCGGCACTAACAATCAGCCCCAGCATTTT
CASSFGTNNQPQHF
>.|TRBV9|.|TRBJ1-2
TGTGCCAGCAGCGTCCAGGCCGGGACAAACTATGGCTACACCTTC
CASSVQAGTNYGYTF
>TRBD1|TRBV7-2|.|TRBJ2-6
TGTGCCAGCACGACAGGGGGCGCTGGGGCCAACGTCCTGACTTTC
CASTTGGAGANVLTF
>TRBD1|TRBV7-9|.|TRBJ2-2
TGTGCCAGCAGCCCCAGGACAGGGGAGAACACCGGGGAGCTGTTTTTT
CASSPRTGENTGELFF
>.|TRBV2|.|TRBJ2-3
TGTGCCAGCAGTCTGGACTACACAGATACGCAGTATTTT
CASSLDYTDTQYF
>.|TRBV7-2|.|TRBJ2-2
TGTGCCAGCAGCCCACGACAGGAGAACACCGGGGAGCTGTTTTTT
CASSPRQENTGELFF
>.|TRBV4-1|.|TRBJ1-1
TGCGCCAGCAGCCAAGATTTGTGGCAGGGGAGCACTGAAGCTTTCTTT
CASSQDLWQGSTEAFF
>TRBD2|TRBV6-1|once|TRBJ2-3
TGTGCCAGCAGTGACGGGGGACTAGAGGTCGATACGCAGTATTTT
CASSDGGLEVDTQYF
>TRBD1|TRBV7-9|.|TRBJ1-5
TGTGCCAGCAGTATGGACAGGGAGGTCGGCCAGCCCCAGCATTTT
CASSMDREVGQPQHF
>TRBD1|TRBV2|.|TRBJ1-5
TGTGCCAGCAGTGTTAGGGGGCTGGGGAGGCCCCAGCATTTT
CASSVRGLGRPQHF
>.|TRBV19|.|TRBJ1-1
TGTGCCACCCTAGGGAGGACTGAAGCTTTCTTT
CATLGRTEAFF
>.|TRBV18|once|TRBJ2-7
TGTGCCAGCTCACCCGGACAGACATTCTACGAGCAGTACTTC
CASSPGQTFYEQYF
>TRBD1|TRBV4-3|.|TRBJ2-2
TGCGCCAGCAGCGGACAGGGGGTTACCGGGGAGCTGTTTTTT
CASSGQGVTGELFF
>TRBD1|TRBV4-1|.|TRBJ1-2
TGCGCCAGCAGCCCTGGACAGGGGTGGGGGGACTATGGCTACACCTTC
CASSPGQGWGDYGYTF
>.|TRBV5-4|.|TRBJ2-5
TGTGCCAGCAGCATCGAGGGGACAAAAGAGACCCAGTACTTC
CASSIEGTKETQYF
>TRBD1|TRBV7-2|.|TRBJ1-6
TGTGCCAGCAGCTTAGAGGCAGGGGGCGCCCCCAATTCACCCCTCCACTTT
CASSLEAGGAPNSPLHF
>TRBD2|TRBV5-1|.|TRBJ2-5
TGCGCCAGCAGCCGCCTAGCGGGGGAAGAGACCCAGTACTTC
CASSRLAGEETQYF
>.|TRBV2|.|TRBJ2-3
TGTGCCAGCACCCTTGGAGGAGCAGTAGATACGCAGTATTTT
CASTLGGAVDTQYF
>.|TRBV11-3|.|TRBJ2-7
TGTGCCAGCAGCTTGGGGACGGGTACAGGGAAGGGCGAGCAGTACTTC
CASSLGTGTGKGEQYF
>TRBD1|TRBV11-2|.|TRBJ2-7
TGTGCCAGCAGACCCAGGCAGACAGGGAGCTCCTACGAGCAGTACTTC
CASRPRQTGSSYEQYF